This T cell receptor (beta chain) was documented in a study of early T cells in non-severe SARS-CoV-2 infection. Study at large: Unpaired chains resulted from sequencing bulk RNA of unsorted whole blood.

CDR1 and CDR2 from the germline V gene are MNHEY and SMNVEV (reference sequence). V was clipped by 8 bases and J by 10 bases; unmatched bases: 5. The CDR3 has 13 residues. Study results and limitations: Private and CD4 specificities were missed by VDJdb matching, skewed to anti-spike CD8.

Attached unique molecular identifiers marked individual cDNA molecules. TCRdb recomputed calls from the 5' RACE reads with MiXCR, one row per CDR3 protein. The top ten clones hold more than 15% of a sample with approximately 44,000 distinct CDR3 sequences, 9.5% to 15% of them seen once. This clonotype was observed many times. The antigen is unknown. The sequencing sample was made of whole blood. The V gene is TRBV27, the J gene TRBJ2-5; 15 bases fit TRBD2. The clonotype originates from an adult who was a healthcare worker with PCR-confirmed SARS-CoV-2 infection or an uninfected control (not recorded which). The CDR3, as DNA: TGTGCCAGCGGACTAGCGGGAGGGTGGCGCCAGTACTTC. Translated: CASGLAGGWRQYF.